The clone carrying this TCR beta chain was picked up a small number of times. Its cognate antigen is unknown. This sample stems from a study of T cell repertoires in cytomegalovirus infection. The study, taken as a whole, reports: Predominance within the ex vivo response was attributable to HLA-C-restricted CMV-specific TCR beta clonotypes.

TCRdb fed the reads into MiXCR, producing one record per CDR3 protein. In the table there are some 700,000 distinct CDR3 sequences, 35% of which are singletons. The CDR3 has 13 amino acids. The V end lost 3 bases, the J end lost 4 bases, and 10 bases lay between the germline ends. Germline CDR1 reads SGHVS; CDR2 reads FQNEAQ. The clonotype comes from a human donor in good health (CMV status not recorded). Some clones in this sample may be carry-over from other donors' samples. The rearrangement links TRBV7-8 to TRBJ2-7; no reliable D call. Sequenced material: PBMCs. The chain's CDR3 is CASSLVTHYEQYF. The CDR3 coding sequence is TGTGCCAGCAGCTTGGTCACACATTACGAGCAGTACTTC.